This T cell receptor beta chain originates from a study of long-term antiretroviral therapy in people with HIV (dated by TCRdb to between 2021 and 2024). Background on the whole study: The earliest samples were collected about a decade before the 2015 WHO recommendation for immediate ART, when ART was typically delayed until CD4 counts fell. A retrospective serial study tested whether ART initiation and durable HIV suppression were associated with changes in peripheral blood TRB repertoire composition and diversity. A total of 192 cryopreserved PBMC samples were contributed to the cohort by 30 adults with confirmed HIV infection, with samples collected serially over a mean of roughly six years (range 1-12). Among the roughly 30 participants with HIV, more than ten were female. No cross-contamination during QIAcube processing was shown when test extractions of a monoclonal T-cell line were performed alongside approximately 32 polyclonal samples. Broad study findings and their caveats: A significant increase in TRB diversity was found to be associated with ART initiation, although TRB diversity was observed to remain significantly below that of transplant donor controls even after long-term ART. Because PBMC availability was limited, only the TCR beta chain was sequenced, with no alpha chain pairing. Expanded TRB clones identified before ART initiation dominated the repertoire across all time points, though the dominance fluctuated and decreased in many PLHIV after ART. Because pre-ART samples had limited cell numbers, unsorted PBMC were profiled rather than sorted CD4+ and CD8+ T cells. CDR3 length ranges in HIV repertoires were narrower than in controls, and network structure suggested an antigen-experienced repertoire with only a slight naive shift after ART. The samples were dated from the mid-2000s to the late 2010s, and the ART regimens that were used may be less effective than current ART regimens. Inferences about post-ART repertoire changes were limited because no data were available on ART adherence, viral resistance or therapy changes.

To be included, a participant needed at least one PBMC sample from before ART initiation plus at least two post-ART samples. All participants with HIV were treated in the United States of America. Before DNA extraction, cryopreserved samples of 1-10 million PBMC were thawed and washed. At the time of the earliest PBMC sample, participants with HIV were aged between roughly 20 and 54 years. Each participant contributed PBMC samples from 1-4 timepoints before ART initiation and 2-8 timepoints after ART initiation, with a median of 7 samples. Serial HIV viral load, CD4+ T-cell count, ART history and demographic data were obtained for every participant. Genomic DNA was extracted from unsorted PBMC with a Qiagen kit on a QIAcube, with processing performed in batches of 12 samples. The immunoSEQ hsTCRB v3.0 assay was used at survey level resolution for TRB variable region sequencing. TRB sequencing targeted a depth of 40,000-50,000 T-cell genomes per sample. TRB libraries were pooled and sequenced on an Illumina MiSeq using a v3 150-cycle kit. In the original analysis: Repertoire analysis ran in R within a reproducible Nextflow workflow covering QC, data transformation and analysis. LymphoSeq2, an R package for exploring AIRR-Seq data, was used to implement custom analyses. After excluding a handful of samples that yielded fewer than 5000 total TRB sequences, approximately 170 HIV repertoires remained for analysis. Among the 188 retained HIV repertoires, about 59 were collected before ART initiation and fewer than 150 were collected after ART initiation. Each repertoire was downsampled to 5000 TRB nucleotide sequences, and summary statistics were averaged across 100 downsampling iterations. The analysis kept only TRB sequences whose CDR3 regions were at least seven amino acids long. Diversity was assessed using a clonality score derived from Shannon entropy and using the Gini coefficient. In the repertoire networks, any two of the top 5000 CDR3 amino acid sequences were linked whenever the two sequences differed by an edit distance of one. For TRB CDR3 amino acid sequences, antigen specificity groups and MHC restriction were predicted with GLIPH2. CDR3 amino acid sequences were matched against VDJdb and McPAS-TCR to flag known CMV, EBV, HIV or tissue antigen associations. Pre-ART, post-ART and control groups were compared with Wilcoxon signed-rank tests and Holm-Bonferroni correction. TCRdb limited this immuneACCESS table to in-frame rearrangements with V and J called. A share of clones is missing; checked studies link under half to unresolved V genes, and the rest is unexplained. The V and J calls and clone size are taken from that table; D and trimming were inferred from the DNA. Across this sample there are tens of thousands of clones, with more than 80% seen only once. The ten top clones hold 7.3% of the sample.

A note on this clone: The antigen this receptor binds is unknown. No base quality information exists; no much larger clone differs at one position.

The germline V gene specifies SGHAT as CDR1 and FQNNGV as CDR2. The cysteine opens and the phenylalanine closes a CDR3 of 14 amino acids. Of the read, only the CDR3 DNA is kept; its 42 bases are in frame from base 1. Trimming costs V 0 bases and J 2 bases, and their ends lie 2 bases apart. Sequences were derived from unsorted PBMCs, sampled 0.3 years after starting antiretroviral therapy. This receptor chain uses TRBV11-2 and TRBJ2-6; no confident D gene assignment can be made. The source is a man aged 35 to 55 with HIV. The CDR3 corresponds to CASSLDPGANVLTF. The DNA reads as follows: TGTGCCAGCAGCTTAGACCCTGGGGCCAACGTCCTGACTTTC.